This paragraph reports one TCR beta chain. The data belong to a study of blood T cell repertoires in COVID-19. About the research overall: T cells, B-cell-depleted T cells, or PBMCs supplied cDNA or gDNA.

Original processing notes: Estimation of nucleated cell counts relied on the amplification of reference gene primers. Some clones are missing from TCRdb's copy, which holds only in-frame ones; the method was immunoSEQ multiplex PCR. V and J calls and clone size follow that table, whereas D and trimming were derived from the DNA. Of hundreds of thousands of clones in the sample, about 80% were seen once. CDR1 and CDR2 (germline): LGHNA, YSLEER. Germline trimming cut 3 bases from V and 8 bases from J; bases unmatched to any gene: 3. This CDR3 comprises 12 residues. Sequencing input: PBMCs or T cells enriched from blood (not recorded which). This rearrangement joins TRBV4-3 to TRBJ1-2; 7 bases are shared with TRBD1. The receptor comes from a woman between 45 and 65 years old who had been exposed to COVID-19. CDR3 sequence reads: CASSHGQAGYTF. The CDR3 DNA reads as TGCGCCAGCAGCCACGGACAGGCCGGCTACACCTTC.